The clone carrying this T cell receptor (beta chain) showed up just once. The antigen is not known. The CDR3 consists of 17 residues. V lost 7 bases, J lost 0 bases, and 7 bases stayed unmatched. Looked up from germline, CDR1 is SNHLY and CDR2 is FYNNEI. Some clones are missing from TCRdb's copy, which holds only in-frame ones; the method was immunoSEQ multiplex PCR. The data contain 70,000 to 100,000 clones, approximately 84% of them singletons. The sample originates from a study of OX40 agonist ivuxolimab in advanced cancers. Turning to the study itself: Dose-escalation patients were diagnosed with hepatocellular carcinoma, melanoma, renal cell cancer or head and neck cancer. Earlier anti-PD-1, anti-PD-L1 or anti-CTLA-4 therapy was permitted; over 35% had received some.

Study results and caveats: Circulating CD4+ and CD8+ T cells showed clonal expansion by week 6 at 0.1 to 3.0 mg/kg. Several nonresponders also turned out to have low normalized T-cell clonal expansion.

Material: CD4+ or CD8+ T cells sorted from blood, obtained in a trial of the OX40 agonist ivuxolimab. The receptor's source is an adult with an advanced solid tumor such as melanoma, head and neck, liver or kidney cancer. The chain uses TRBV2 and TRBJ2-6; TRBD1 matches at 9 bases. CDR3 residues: CASTGTGLSSGANVLTF. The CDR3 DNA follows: TGTGCCAGCACTGGGACAGGGCTGAGCTCTGGGGCCAACGTCCTGACTTTC.